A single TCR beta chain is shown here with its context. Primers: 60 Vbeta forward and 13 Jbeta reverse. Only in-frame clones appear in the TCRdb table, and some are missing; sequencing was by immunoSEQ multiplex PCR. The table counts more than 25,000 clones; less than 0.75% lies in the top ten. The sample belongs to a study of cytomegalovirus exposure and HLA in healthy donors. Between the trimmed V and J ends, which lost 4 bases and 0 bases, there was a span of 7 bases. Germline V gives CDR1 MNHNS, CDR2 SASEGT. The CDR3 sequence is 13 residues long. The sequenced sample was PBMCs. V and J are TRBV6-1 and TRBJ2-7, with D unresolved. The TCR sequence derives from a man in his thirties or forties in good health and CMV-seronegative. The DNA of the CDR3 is TGTGCCAGCAGTGGGCGGAGCTCCTACGAGCAGTACTTC. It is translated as CASSGRSSYEQYF.